This T cell receptor (beta chain) was sequenced in a study of spatial heterogeneity in lung cancer. For the study at large: Raw sequencing reads included, on average, more than 9.5 appearances of each unique TCR and UMI combination.

Time point reported: sample taken at primary tumor resection. There were 72 donors, all of them untreated patients with early-stage non-small cell lung cancer. Unsorted whole RNA of tumor, nontumor lung or frozen PBMC was sequenced. Findings of the study overall: Tumors with more nonsynonymous mutations had more expanded intratumoral alpha and beta TCRs.

A unique molecular identifier was attached to every TCR cDNA molecule. TCRdb reprocessed the 5' RACE reads with MiXCR, giving one entry per CDR3 protein. Of about 7,200 distinct CDR3 sequences listed, about 11% are singletons. Per germline, CDR1 SQVTM and CDR2 ANQGSEA. The CDR3 runs 12 residues. With V trimmed by 6 bases and J by 6 bases, 7 bases remained unmatched. Notes on this clonotype: Its antigen remains unknown.

This sequence joins TRBV29-1 and TRBJ1-1; 7 bases map to TRBD1. This specimen was lung tumor tissue, taken at surgery. The TCR was taken from a female donor with early-stage non-small cell lung cancer. The CDR3 DNA sequence: TGCAGCGTCGCTACAGGGGAGGCTGAAGCTTTCTTT. This sequence encodes CSVATGEAEAFF.